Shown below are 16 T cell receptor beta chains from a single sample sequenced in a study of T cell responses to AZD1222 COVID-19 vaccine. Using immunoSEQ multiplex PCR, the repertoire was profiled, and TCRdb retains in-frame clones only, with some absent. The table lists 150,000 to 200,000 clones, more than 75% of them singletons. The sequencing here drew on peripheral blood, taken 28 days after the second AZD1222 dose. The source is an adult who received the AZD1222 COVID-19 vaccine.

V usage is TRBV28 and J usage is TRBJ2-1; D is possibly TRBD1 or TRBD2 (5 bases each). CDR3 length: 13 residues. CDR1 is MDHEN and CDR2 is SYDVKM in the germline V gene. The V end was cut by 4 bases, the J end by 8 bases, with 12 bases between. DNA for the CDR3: TGTGCCAGCAGTTCCGGGGCTAAAGATGAGCAGTTCTTC. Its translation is CASSSGAKDEQFF.

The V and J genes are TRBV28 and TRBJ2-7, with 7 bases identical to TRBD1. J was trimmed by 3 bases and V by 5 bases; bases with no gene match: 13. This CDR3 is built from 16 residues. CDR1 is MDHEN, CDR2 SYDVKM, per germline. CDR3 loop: CASSPVGQGDIYEQYF. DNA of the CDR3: TGTGCCAGCAGTCCAGTTGGGCAGGGGGACATCTACGAGCAGTACTTC.

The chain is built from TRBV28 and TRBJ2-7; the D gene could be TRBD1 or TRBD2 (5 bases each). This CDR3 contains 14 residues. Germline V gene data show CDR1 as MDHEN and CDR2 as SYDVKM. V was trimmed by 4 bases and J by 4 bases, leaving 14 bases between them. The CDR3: CASSSTGTLYEQYF. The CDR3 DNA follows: TGTGCCAGCAGTTCCACCGGGACGCTTTACGAGCAGTACTTC.

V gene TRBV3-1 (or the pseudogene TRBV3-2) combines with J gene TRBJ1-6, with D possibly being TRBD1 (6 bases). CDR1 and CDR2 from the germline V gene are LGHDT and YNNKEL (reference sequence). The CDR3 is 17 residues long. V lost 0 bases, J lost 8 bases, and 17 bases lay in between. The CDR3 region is CASSQEGPQGRDSPLHF. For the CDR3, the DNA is TGTGCCAGCAGCCAAGAAGGACCCCAGGGGCGGGATTCACCCCTCCACTTT.

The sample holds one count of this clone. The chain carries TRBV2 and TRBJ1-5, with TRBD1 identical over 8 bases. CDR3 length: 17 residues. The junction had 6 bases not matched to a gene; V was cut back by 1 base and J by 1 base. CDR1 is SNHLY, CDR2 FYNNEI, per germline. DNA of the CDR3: TGTGCCAGCAGTGAAGGTTTGACAGGGGTCAGCAATCAGCCCCAGCATTTT. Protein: CASSEGLTGVSNQPQHF.

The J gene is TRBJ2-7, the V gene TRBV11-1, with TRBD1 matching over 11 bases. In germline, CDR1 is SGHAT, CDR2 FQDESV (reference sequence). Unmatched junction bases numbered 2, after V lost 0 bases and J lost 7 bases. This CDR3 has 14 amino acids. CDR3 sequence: CASSLAGTGGEQYF. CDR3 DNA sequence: TGTGCCAGCAGCTTAGCCGGGACAGGGGGGGAGCAGTACTTC.

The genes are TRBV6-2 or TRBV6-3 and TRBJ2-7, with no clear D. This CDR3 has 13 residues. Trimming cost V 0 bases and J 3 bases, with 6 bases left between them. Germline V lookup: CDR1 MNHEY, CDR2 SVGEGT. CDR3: CASSYSFFYEQYF. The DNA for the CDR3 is TGTGCCAGCAGTTACTCGTTTTTCTACGAGCAGTACTTC.

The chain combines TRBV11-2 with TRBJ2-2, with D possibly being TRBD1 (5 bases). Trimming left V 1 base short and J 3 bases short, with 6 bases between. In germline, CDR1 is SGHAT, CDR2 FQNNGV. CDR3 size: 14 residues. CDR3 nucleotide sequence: TGTGCCAGCAGCTTAGCAGGGTACACCGGGGAGCTGTTTTTT. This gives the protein CASSLAGYTGELFF.

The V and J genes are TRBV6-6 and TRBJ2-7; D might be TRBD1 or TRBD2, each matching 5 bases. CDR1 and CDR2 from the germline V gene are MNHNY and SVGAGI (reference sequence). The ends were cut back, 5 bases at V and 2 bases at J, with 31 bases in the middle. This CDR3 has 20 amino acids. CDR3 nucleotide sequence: TGTGCCAGCAGTCACCTACCGCTCGGGACCACCGGGCCGAATACCTACGAGCAGTACTTC. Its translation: CASSHLPLGTTGPNTYEQYF.

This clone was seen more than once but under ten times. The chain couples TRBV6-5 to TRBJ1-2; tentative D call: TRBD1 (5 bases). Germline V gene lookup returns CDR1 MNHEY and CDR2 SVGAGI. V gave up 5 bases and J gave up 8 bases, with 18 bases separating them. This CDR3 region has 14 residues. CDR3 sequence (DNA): TGTGCCAGCAGTCGAATCCGGGACCCCGAGGGCTACACCTTC. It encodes CASSRIRDPEGYTF.

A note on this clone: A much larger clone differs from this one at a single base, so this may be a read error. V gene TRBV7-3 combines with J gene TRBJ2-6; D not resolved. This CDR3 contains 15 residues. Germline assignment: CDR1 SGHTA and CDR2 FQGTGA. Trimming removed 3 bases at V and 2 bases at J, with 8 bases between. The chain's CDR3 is CASSFDGAGANVLTF. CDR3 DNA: TGTGCCAGCAGCTTCGACGGCGCTGGGGCCAACGTCCTGACTTTC.

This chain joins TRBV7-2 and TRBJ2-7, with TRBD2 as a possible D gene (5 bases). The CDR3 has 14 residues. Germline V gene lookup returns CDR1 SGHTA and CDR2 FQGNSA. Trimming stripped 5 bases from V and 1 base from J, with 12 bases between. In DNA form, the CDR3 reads TGTGCCAGCAGCCCAGACTACCGATCCTACGAGCAGTACTTC. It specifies CASSPDYRSYEQYF.

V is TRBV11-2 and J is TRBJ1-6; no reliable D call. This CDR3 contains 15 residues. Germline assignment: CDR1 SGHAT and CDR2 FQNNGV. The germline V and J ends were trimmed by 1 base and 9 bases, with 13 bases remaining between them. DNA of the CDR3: TGTGCCAGCAGCTTAGCGGTCGGCTCAGCTTCACCCCTCCACTTT. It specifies CASSLAVGSASPLHF.

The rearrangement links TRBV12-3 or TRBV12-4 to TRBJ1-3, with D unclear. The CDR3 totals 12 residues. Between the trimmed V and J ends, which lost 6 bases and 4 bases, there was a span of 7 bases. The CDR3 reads CASRAGGNTIYF. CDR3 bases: TGTGCCAGCAGAGCAGGCGGAAACACCATATATTTT.

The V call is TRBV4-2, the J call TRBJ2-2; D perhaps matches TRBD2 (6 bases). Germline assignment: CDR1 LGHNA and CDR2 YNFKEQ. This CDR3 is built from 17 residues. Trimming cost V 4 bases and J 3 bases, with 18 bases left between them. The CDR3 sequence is CASSPPGGGTDTGELFF. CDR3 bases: TGTGCCAGCAGCCCCCCCGGCGGCGGGACGGACACCGGGGAGCTGTTTTTT.

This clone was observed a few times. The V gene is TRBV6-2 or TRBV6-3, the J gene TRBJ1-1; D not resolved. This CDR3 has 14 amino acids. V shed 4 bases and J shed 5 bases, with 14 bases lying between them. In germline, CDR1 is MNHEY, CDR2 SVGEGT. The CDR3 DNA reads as TGTGCCAGCAGTTTACTGAGGATCGAGACTGAAGCTTTCTTT. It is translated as CASSLLRIETEAFF.